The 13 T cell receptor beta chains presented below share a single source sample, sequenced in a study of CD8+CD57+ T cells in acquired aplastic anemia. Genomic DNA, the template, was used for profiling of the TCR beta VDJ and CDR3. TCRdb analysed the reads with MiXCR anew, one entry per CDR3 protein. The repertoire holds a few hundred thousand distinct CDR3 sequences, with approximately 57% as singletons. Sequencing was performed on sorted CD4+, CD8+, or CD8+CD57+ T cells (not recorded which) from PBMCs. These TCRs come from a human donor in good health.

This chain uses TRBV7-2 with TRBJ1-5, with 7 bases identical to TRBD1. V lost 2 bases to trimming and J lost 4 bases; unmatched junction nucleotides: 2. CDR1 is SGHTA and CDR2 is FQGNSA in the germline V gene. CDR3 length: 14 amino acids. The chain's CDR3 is CASSLKQGNQPQHF. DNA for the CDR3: TGTGCCAGCAGCTTAAAACAGGGGAATCAGCCCCAGCATTTT.

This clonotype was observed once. The CDR3, as DNA: TGCAGCGTTGAACACAGGGTGGATTTGGGCTACACCTTC. Translating gives CSVEHRVDLGYTF. The rearrangement uses TRBV29-1 and TRBJ1-2; weak D call: TRBD1 (6 bases). V shed 2 bases and J shed 8 bases, with 15 bases lying between them. Germline CDR1 SQVTM, CDR2 ANQGSEA. CDR3 size: 13 residues.

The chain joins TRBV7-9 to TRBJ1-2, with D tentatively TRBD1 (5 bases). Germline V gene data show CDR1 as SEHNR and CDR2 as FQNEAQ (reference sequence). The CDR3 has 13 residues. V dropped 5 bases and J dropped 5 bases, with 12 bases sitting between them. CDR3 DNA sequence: TGTGCCAGCAGCCCCAAGGACACATATGGCTACACCTTC. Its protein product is CASSPKDTYGYTF.

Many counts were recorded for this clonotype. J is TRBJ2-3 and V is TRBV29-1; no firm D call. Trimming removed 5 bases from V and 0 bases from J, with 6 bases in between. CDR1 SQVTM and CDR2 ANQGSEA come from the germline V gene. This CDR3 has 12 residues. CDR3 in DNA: TGCAGCGTTTTTCTTAGCACAGATACGCAGTATTTT. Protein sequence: CSVFLSTDTQYF.

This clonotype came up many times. CDR3 sequence: CASSGTGGEDTQYF. The CDR3 DNA follows: TGTGCCAGCAGTGGGACAGGGGGAGAAGATACGCAGTATTTT. This sequence joins TRBV6-4 and TRBJ2-3; 10 bases are shared with TRBD1. The length of the CDR3 is 14 residues. The germline CDR1 and CDR2 sequences are MRHNA and SNTAGT. Germline trimming cut 4 bases from V and 5 bases from J; bases unmatched to any gene: 3.

The CDR3 coding sequence is TGTGCCAGCAGCGCAGAGGGCGGGACTGAAGCTTTCTTT. It encodes CASSAEGGTEAFF. V gene TRBV9 combines with J gene TRBJ1-1; D uncertain. The V gene's germline CDR1 is SGDLS and CDR2 YYNGEE. The CDR3 consists of 13 residues. The V end was cut by 3 bases, the J end by 5 bases, with 11 bases between.

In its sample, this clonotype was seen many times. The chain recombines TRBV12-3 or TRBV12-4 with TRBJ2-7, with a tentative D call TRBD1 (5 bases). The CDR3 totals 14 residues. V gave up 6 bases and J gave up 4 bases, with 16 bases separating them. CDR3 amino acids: CASSRDWTYYEQYF. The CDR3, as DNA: TGTGCCAGCAGCCGAGACTGGACATATTACGAGCAGTACTTC.

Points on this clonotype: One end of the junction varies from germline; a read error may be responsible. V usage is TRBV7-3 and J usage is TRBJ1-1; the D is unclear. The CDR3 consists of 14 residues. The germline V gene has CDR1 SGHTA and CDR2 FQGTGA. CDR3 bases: TGTGCCAGCAGCTTACGAGGTGAGAACGCTGAAGCTTTCTTT. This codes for CASSLRGENAEAFF.

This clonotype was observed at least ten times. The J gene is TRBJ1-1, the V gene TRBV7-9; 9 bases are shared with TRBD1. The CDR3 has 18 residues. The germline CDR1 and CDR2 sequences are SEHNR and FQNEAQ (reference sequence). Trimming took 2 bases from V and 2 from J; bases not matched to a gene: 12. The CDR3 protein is CASSLFPTGGRANTEAFF. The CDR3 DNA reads TGTGCCAGCAGCTTATTCCCCACAGGGGGCCGCGCTAACACTGAAGCTTTCTTT.

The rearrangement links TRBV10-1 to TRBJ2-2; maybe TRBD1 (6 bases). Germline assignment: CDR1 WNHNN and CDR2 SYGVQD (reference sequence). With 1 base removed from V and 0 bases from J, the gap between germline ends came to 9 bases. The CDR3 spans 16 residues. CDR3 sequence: CASSEFGTTNTGELFF. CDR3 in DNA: TGCGCCAGCAGTGAGTTCGGGACAACGAACACCGGGGAGCTGTTTTTT.

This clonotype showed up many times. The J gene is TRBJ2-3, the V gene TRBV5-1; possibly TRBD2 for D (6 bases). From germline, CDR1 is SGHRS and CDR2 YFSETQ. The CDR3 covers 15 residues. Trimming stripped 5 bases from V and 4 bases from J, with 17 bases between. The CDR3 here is CASRLAVGSADTQYF. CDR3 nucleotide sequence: TGCGCCAGCAGGTTAGCGGTTGGGAGCGCAGATACGCAGTATTTT. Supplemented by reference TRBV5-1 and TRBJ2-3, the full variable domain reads KAGVTQTPRYLIKTRGQQVTLSCSPISGHRSVSWYQQTPGQGLQFLFEYFSETQRNKGNFPGRFSGRQFSNSRSEMNVSTLELGDSALYLCASRLAVGSADTQYFGPGTRLTVL.

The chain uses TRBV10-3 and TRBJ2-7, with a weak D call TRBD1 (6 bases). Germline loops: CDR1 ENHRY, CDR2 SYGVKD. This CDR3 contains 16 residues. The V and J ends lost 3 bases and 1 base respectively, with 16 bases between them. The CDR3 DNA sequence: TGTGCCATCAGTGAAGTAGCTAGTACAGGGTCCTACGAGCAGTACTTC. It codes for CAISEVASTGSYEQYF.

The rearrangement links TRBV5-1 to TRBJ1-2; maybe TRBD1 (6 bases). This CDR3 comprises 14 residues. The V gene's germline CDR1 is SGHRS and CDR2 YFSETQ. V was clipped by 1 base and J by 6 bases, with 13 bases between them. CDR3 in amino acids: CASSLYREGHGYTF. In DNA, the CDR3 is TGCGCCAGCAGCTTGTACAGGGAGGGTCATGGCTACACCTTC.